Described below is a single T cell receptor (beta chain) sequence and its context. Its antigen is unidentified. Sequenced by immunoSEQ multiplex PCR; TCRdb stores in-frame clones only, minus some. The profile shows roughly 80,000 clones, around nine tenths of them singletons. The data were taken from a study of T cell responses to AZD1222 COVID-19 vaccine. Study-level points and caveats: The breadth and depth of Spike-specific TCRs increased once two AZD1222 doses had been given.

CDR1 and CDR2 from the germline V gene are KGHSH and LQKENI. The CDR3 has 14 residues. V lost 0 bases, J lost 1 base, and 7 bases lay in between. This clonotype was obtained from an adult in good health. The genes are TRBV18 and TRBJ2-7, with no clear D. The material was peripheral blood, obtained on day 0 of AZD1222 vaccination. The DNA for the CDR3 is TGTGCCAGCTCACCACCGGCGGATTCCTACGAGCAGTACTTC. It encodes CASSPPADSYEQYF.